This entry concerns a single T cell receptor beta chain. This sample was taken from a study of blood T cell repertoires in COVID-19. Donors were grouped by their self-reported clinical history. The V segment lost 0 bases and the J segment 8 bases; nucleotides outside the gene matches: 4. CDR3 length equals 15 residues. The germline V gene encodes CDR1 SGDLS and CDR2 YYNGEE. Libraries were prepared by immunoSEQ multiplex PCR; TCRdb keeps only in-frame clonotypes and omits some of them. The sample consists of 150,000 to 200,000 clones, around 85% of them appearing once. The sample was PBMCs or T cells enriched from blood (not recorded which). The TCR sequence derives from a middle-aged man who had recovered from COVID-19. The chain recombines TRBV9 with TRBJ2-1, with TRBD2 matching over 11 bases. CDR3 in amino acids: CASSVVAGGMDEQFF. CDR3 sequence (DNA): TGTGCCAGCAGCGTAGTAGCGGGGGGGATGGATGAGCAGTTCTTC.